A selection of T cell receptor beta chains follows, all from one sample in a study of T cell changes during pregnancy in multiple sclerosis. Sequenced by immunoSEQ multiplex PCR; TCRdb stores in-frame clones only, minus some. The table includes under 55,000 clones, around 94% detected once. Sequenced material: CD4+ T cells from peripheral blood mononuclear cells, taken in the third trimester of pregnancy. Every receptor here comes from a female donor with multiple sclerosis, enrolled in a pregnancy study. Each CDR3 is given with its conserved first and last residue. A D gene is named only where the DNA matches it firmly. Only part of the rows carry a size: once, few, many, or a class if the clone is expanded.

clone_size	d_call	v_call	j_call	cdr3_aa	cdr3_nt
NA	NA	TRBV7-9	TRBJ1-5	CASSAGQINQPQHF	TGTGCCAGCAGCGCCGGACAGATCAATCAGCCCCAGCATTTT
NA	NA	TRBV5-6	TRBJ2-7	CASSLGLRDWYEQYF	TGTGCCAGCAGCTTGGGACTCCGGGACTGGTACGAGCAGTACTTC
NA	NA	TRBV5-5	TRBJ1-5	CASSLSLDRRNQPQHF	TGTGCCAGCAGCTTGAGTCTCGACAGAAGAAATCAGCCCCAGCATTTT
NA	NA	TRBV30	TRBJ1-5	CAWSVESNQPQHF	TGTGCCTGGAGTGTGGAGAGCAATCAGCCCCAGCATTTT
NA	NA	TRBV6-6	TRBJ2-2	CASSPLGGGGELFF	TGTGCCAGCAGCCCCCTAGGTGGTGGCGGGGAGCTGTTTTTT
NA	NA	TRBV27	TRBJ1-5	CASSFRREVNQPQHF	TGTGCCAGCAGTTTTAGGAGGGAAGTCAATCAGCCCCAGCATTTT
NA	NA	TRBV14	TRBJ2-5	CASSQPGKRVATQYF	TGTGCCAGCAGCCAACCGGGAAAACGAGTGGCGACCCAGTACTTC
NA	NA	TRBV28	TRBJ2-6	CASSSAGVGANVLTF	TGTGCCAGCAGTTCGGCAGGGGTTGGGGCCAACGTCCTGACTTTC
NA	TRBD1	TRBV29-1	TRBJ2-5	CSDGGQGRETQYF	TGCAGCGACGGGGGACAGGGGAGGGAGACCCAGTACTTC
NA	NA	TRBV10-1	TRBJ2-7	CASSVLREAYEQYF	TGCGCCAGCAGTGTACTCAGGGAGGCCTACGAGCAGTACTTC
NA	TRBD1	TRBV7-3	TRBJ2-3	CASSKTGGGQQYF	TGTGCCAGCAGCAAAACAGGGGGCGGCCAACAGTATTTT
NA	NA	TRBV18	TRBJ2-1	CASSQVRQNEQFF	TGTGCCAGCTCACAGGTCAGACAGAATGAGCAGTTCTTC
NA	NA	TRBV5-4	TRBJ2-7	CASSRGAGAPYEQYF	TGTGCCAGCAGCCGGGGGGCGGGGGCCCCCTACGAGCAGTACTTC
once	NA	TRBV7-2	TRBJ1-2	CASSLQQEPYGYTF	TGTGCCAGCAGCCTTCAACAGGAGCCCTATGGCTACACCTTC
NA	NA	TRBV6-5	TRBJ1-2	CASSYFPSYGYTF	TGTGCCAGCAGTTACTTCCCTTCTTATGGCTACACCTTC
NA	TRBD1	TRBV14	TRBJ1-3	CASSAQDRSYGNTIYF	TGTGCCAGCAGCGCCCAGGACAGGTCGTATGGAAACACCATATATTTT
NA	NA	TRBV7-2	TRBJ1-3	CASSFSRQVSGNTIYF	TGTGCCAGCAGCTTTTCAAGACAGGTCTCTGGAAACACCATATATTTT
NA	NA	TRBV5-1	TRBJ2-2	CASSLTEGALRELFF	TGCGCCAGCAGCTTGACGGAGGGGGCGTTAAGGGAGCTGTTTTTT
NA	NA	TRBV6-6	TRBJ2-5	CASSYLQETQYF	TGTGCCAGCAGTTACCTCCAAGAGACCCAGTACTTC
NA	TRBD1	TRBV19	TRBJ1-1	CASSLDRTLMNTEAFF	TGTGCCAGTAGCCTGGACAGGACGCTCATGAACACTGAAGCTTTCTTT
NA	TRBD1	TRBV11-1	TRBJ1-1	CASWDRGLTEAFF	TGTGCCAGCTGGGACAGGGGGCTTACTGAAGCTTTCTTT
NA	NA	TRBV18	TRBJ1-6	CASSPLLGDSPLHF	TGTGCCAGCTCACCGCTGCTAGGGGATTCACCCCTCCACTTT
NA	NA	TRBV29-1	TRBJ1-2	CSAGIGGYTF	TGCAGCGCCGGGATCGGTGGCTACACCTTC
NA	NA	TRBV5-1	TRBJ2-3	CASSSRQTSTDTQYF	TGCGCCAGCAGCTCAAGACAGACTAGCACAGATACGCAGTATTTT
NA	TRBD1	TRBV18	TRBJ1-1	CASSPYRDSGEAFF	TGTGCCAGCTCACCATACCGGGACAGTGGGGAAGCTTTCTTT
NA	NA	TRBV5-6	TRBJ1-1	CASSPWGVNTEAFF	TGTGCCAGCAGCCCCTGGGGAGTGAACACTGAAGCTTTCTTT
NA	NA	TRBV5-1	TRBJ2-3	CASSLGAGDTQYF	TGCGCCAGCAGCTTGGGGGCCGGAGATACGCAGTATTTT
NA	NA	TRBV10-3	TRBJ2-7	CAIRAGDPYEQYF	TGTGCCATCAGGGCAGGCGATCCCTACGAGCAGTACTTC
NA	NA	TRBV6-6	TRBJ1-1	CASSVPGATEAFF	TGTGCCAGCAGTGTCCCCGGTGCCACTGAAGCTTTCTTT
NA	TRBD2	TRBV4-3	TRBJ2-1	CASSQVPGTSGVGSYNEQFF	TGCGCCAGCAGCCAAGTTCCCGGGACTAGCGGGGTAGGCTCCTACAATGAGCAGTTCTTC
NA	TRBD1	TRBV6-1	TRBJ2-1	CASSDTGTGAYNEQFF	TGTGCCAGCAGTGATACCGGGACAGGGGCCTACAATGAGCAGTTCTTC
NA	NA	TRBV25-1	TRBJ1-1	CASSAQENTEAFF	TGTGCCAGCAGTGCCCAGGAGAACACTGAAGCTTTCTTT
few	NA	TRBV27	TRBJ1-1	CASSFATARNTEAFF	TGTGCCAGCAGTTTCGCGACAGCGAGAAACACTGAAGCTTTCTTT
once	TRBD2	TRBV5-1	TRBJ2-2	CASSAGLAGEKRYTGELFF	TGCGCCAGCAGCGCGGGACTAGCGGGGGAAAAGAGGTACACCGGGGAGCTGTTTTTT
NA	TRBD1	TRBV28	TRBJ1-3	CASSPSGQGNTIYF	TGTGCCAGCAGTCCGTCGGGACAGGGGAACACCATATATTTT
NA	TRBD1	TRBV9	TRBJ1-6	CASSVGTDRINSPLHF	TGTGCCAGCAGCGTCGGGACAGACCGAATTAATTCACCCCTCCACTTT
NA	NA	TRBV5-1	TRBJ1-1	CASSREGTSNTEAFF	TGCGCCAGCAGCCGGGAAGGGACATCGAACACTGAAGCTTTCTTT
once	NA	TRBV7-9	TRBJ1-3	CASSLVGSSGNTIYF	TGTGCCAGCAGCTTAGTGGGGAGCTCTGGAAACACCATATATTTT
NA	NA	TRBV5-5	TRBJ1-4	CASSLGRRNEKLFF	TGTGCCAGCAGCTTGGGGAGACGGAATGAAAAACTGTTTTTT
once	TRBD1	TRBV6-1	TRBJ2-5	CASSDYTGVGETQYF	TGTGCCAGCAGTGACTATACAGGGGTAGGAGAGACCCAGTACTTC
NA	TRBD2	TRBV30	TRBJ2-1	CACTPTSGKTIRLDNEQFF	TGTGCCTGTACCCCGACTAGCGGAAAGACTATCAGACTGGACAATGAGCAGTTCTTC
once	NA	TRBV6-5	TRBJ1-3	CASSYSWTPSGNTIYF	TGTGCCAGCAGTTACTCATGGACACCCTCTGGAAACACCATATATTTT
NA	TRBD2	TRBV15	TRBJ2-2	CATSRSFPGLASHTGELFF	TGTGCCACCAGCAGGTCTTTTCCGGGACTAGCTAGTCACACCGGGGAGCTGTTTTTT
NA	NA	TRBV27	TRBJ2-6	CASSFRDTQQGVLTF	TGTGCCAGCAGTTTCCGGGACACTCAACAAGGCGTCCTGACTTTC
once	NA	TRBV11-2	TRBJ2-7	CASSAGAGRTYEQYF	TGTGCCAGCAGCGCCGGTGCTGGGAGAACCTACGAGCAGTACTTC
NA	NA	TRBV29-1	TRBJ1-1	CSAMNTEAFF	TGCAGCGCTATGAACACTGAAGCTTTCTTT
NA	NA	TRBV28	TRBJ2-7	CASQDSKTYEQYF	TGTGCCAGTCAGGACAGCAAAACCTACGAGCAGTACTTC
NA	NA	TRBV7-7	TRBJ1-4	CASSPGGAGEKLFF	TGTGCTAGCAGCCCCGGTGGGGCCGGTGAAAAACTGTTTTTT
NA	NA	TRBV7-9	TRBJ1-6	CASELNSYNSPLHF	TGTGCCAGCGAGCTCAACTCCTATAATTCACCCCTCCACTTT
NA	TRBD1	TRBV12-5	TRBJ2-7	CASGPRTGREDEQYF	TGTGCTAGTGGTCCTCGGACAGGGAGAGAAGACGAGCAGTACTTC
NA	TRBD1	TRBV4-1	TRBJ2-7	CASSQGQGSSYEQYF	TGCGCCAGCAGCCAGGGACAGGGCAGCTCCTACGAGCAGTACTTC
NA	NA	TRBV6-6	TRBJ1-4	CASSYQRGAEKLFF	TGTGCCAGCAGTTACCAGCGGGGGGCTGAAAAACTGTTTTTT
NA	NA	TRBV11-2	TRBJ2-7	CASTGNLKAGPYEQYF	TGTGCCAGCACCGGAAACCTCAAGGCGGGCCCCTACGAGCAGTACTTC
NA	NA	TRBV10-3	TRBJ1-5	CAISEAGHNQPQHF	TGTGCCATCAGTGAGGCAGGTCATAATCAGCCCCAGCATTTT
NA	NA	TRBV19	TRBJ1-2	CASSQDYGYTF	TGTGCCAGTAGTCAGGACTATGGCTACACCTTC
NA	NA	TRBV7-2	TRBJ1-1	CASSRRGGNANTEAFF	TGTGCCAGCAGCCGGAGAGGAGGCAATGCGAACACTGAAGCTTTCTTT
NA	NA	TRBV30	TRBJ1-2	CAWSRANYGYTF	TGTGCCTGGAGTAGAGCTAACTATGGCTACACCTTC
NA	NA	TRBV5-1	TRBJ2-5	CASSWRPEAGETQYF	TGCGCCAGCAGCTGGAGGCCTGAAGCGGGAGAGACCCAGTACTTC
NA	NA	TRBV9	TRBJ2-7	CASSVEPGSYEQYF	TGTGCCAGCAGCGTAGAACCAGGGTCCTACGAGCAGTACTTC